These 30 T cell receptor beta chains originate from one sample sequenced in a study of T cells in Graves' hyperthyroidism and ophthalmopathy (dated 2019 in TCRdb). Libraries were constructed by multiplex PCR. Instrument used: Illumina HiSeq 2000. The TCR beta CDR3 regions were amplified from the RNA transcripts. For the first round of RT-PCR on the TCR CDR3, the HTBI primer set was used together with the Qiagen OneStep RT-PCR kit. Starting from the raw public reads, TCRdb applied fastp trimming at Q25, assembled clones with MiXCR and retained in-frame beta chains. For every CDR3 protein sequence, its rows merge into one entry that carries the most common genes and DNA. Across this sample there are some 770,000 distinct CDR3 sequences, with roughly 15% seen only once. The ten top clones hold 8.4% of the sample. Sample: blood. The source of these receptors is a man aged 18 to 29 with Graves' hyperthyroidism.

The V gene is TRBV27, the J gene TRBJ2-7, with TRBD2 matching 8 bases. Trimming cost V 5 bases and J 6 bases; bases outside gene matches: 6. Germline V gene lookup returns CDR1 MNHEY and CDR2 SMNVEV (reference sequence). CDR3 length: 13 amino acids. CDR3 loop: CASSGSGRSEQYF. The CDR3 bases are TGTGCCAGCAGTGGAAGCGGGAGATCCGAGCAGTACTTC.

The chain couples TRBV6-5 to TRBJ2-1; D is perhaps TRBD1 (5 bases). Trimming left V 4 bases short and J 2 bases short, with 15 bases between. Germline V gene data show CDR1 as MNHEY and CDR2 as SVGAGI. This CDR3 has 16 residues. The CDR3 coding sequence is TGTGCCAGCAGTTTAGGCGTGGGGCCCCCCTACAATGAGCAGTTCTTC. The encoded protein is CASSLGVGPPYNEQFF.

At least ten counts were recorded for this clonotype. The chain links TRBV2 to TRBJ2-7; tentative D call: TRBD1 (5 bases). This CDR3 region has 15 residues. V was shortened by 0 bases and J by 9 bases, with 18 bases between the two germline ends. Germline-derived CDR1 and CDR2 are SNHLY and FYNNEI. This chain's CDR3 is CASSEAGQVRFWQYF. The CDR3 nucleotides read TGTGCCAGCAGTGAAGCGGGGCAGGTTCGATTCTGGCAGTACTTC.

This clonotype came up many times. The CDR3 is CASSWGQGAFEQYF. CDR3 bases: TGTGCCAGCAGCTGGGGACAGGGGGCCTTCGAGCAGTACTTC. The chain carries TRBV7-9 and TRBJ2-7; 12 bases line up with TRBD1. Trimming at V came to 4 bases and at J to 6 bases, leaving 4 bases not matched to a gene. Germline CDR1 and CDR2: SEHNR and FQNEAQ (reference sequence). There are 14 residues in the CDR3.

This clonotype was picked up a small number of times. This sequence joins TRBV27 and TRBJ1-5; unclear D gene. V dropped 2 bases and J dropped 10 bases, with 12 bases sitting between them. The length of the CDR3 is 13 residues. CDR1 is MNHEY and CDR2 is SMNVEV in the germline V gene (reference sequence). The CDR3 region has the DNA TGTGCCAGCAGTTTAATCGAGGGAGCCCCCCAGCATTTT. Residues: CASSLIEGAPQHF.

This rearrangement joins TRBV20-1 to TRBJ2-6, with 8 bases aligning to TRBD2. The trim removed 2 bases at V and 0 bases at J, leaving 12 bases unmatched. The germline V gene encodes CDR1 DFQATT and CDR2 SNEGSKA (reference sequence). The CDR3 is 19 amino acids. CDR3 amino acids: CSARWGGGGLLSGANVLTF. The CDR3 DNA reads as TGCAGTGCTAGATGGGGGGGCGGGGGGTTACTCTCTGGGGCCAACGTCCTGACTTTC.

This clonotype was counted many times. This CDR3 is CAWRLAETQYF. The DNA of the CDR3 is TGTGCCTGGCGGCTAGCGGAGACCCAGTACTTC. This chain connects TRBV30 to TRBJ2-5; maybe TRBD2 (6 bases). Per germline, CDR1 GTSNPN and CDR2 SVGIG (reference sequence). The CDR3 loop spans 11 amino acids. Trimming stripped 5 bases from V and 5 bases from J, with 9 bases between.

This chain joins TRBV24-1 and TRBJ2-2, with D possibly TRBD2 on 5 matching bases. V lost 7 bases and J 5 bases, leaving 10 bases between the germline ends. Germline CDR1 KGHDR, CDR2 SFDVKD. The CDR3 length is 13 residues. In nucleotides, the CDR3 is TGTGCCACCAGCTTCGAGGGTACCGGGGAGCTGTTTTTT. This gives the protein CATSFEGTGELFF.

This chain connects TRBV4-1 to TRBJ1-1; D is perhaps TRBD1 (6 bases). Germline values: CDR1 MGHRA, CDR2 YSYEKL. CDR3 size: 16 residues. Trimming took 1 base from V and 0 from J, leaving 12 bases between them. The CDR3 sequence is CASSQVFRGMNTEAFF. For the CDR3, the DNA is TGCGCCAGCAGCCAAGTATTCAGGGGCATGAACACTGAAGCTTTCTTT.

This clonotype has ten or more counts. The chain carries TRBV3-1 and TRBJ2-3; no clear D gene. CDR1 LGHDT and CDR2 YNNKEL come from the germline V gene (reference sequence). Trimming shortened V by 5 bases and J by 7 bases, and 10 bases separated the two germline ends. The CDR3 contains 12 residues. CDR3 bases: TGTGCCAGCAGCGCCGGGCCTTATACGCAGTATTTT. Translated: CASSAGPYTQYF.

At least ten counts were recorded for this clonotype. This chain joins TRBV2 and TRBJ2-3; no reliable D call. CDR1 and CDR2 from the germline V gene are SNHLY and FYNNEI. The CDR3 is 13 residues long. V lost 6 bases and J lost 2, with 9 bases in between. The CDR3 loop is CASSRAITDTQYF. The CDR3 DNA reads as TGTGCCAGCAGCCGAGCCATCACAGATACGCAGTATTTT.

The chain combines TRBV29-1 with TRBJ2-7, with 11 bases identical to TRBD2. CDR3 length: 15 amino acids. V was clipped by 6 bases and J by 0 bases; unmatched bases: 7. The germline V gene has CDR1 SQVTM and CDR2 ANQGSEA. The CDR3 nucleotides are TGCAGCGTCGAGAAAGGACTAGCGGGCTCCTACGAGCAGTACTTC. This gives the protein CSVEKGLAGSYEQYF.

The chain joins TRBV5-4 to TRBJ2-7, with D possibly called TRBD1 or TRBD2 (5 bases each). Germline V lookup: CDR1 SGHNT, CDR2 YYREEE (reference sequence). The V end lost 4 bases, the J end lost 0 bases, and 17 bases lay between the germline ends. The length of the CDR3 is 16 residues. The CDR3 is CASSGGGAIVSYEQYF. In nucleotides, the CDR3 is TGTGCCAGCAGCGGGGGTGGGGCTATCGTCTCCTACGAGCAGTACTTC.

The chain couples TRBV4-3 to TRBJ1-2; 8 nucleotides align to TRBD1. Germline CDR1 reads LGHNA; CDR2 reads YSLEER. V shed 0 bases, J shed 2 bases, and the junction held 8 bases outside the gene matches. This CDR3 comprises 17 residues. The CDR3 reads CASSQDRRTGYNYGYTF. Written as DNA, the CDR3 is TGCGCCAGCAGCCAAGATCGGAGGACAGGGTACAACTATGGCTACACCTTC.

This clonotype was recorded many times. The chain joins TRBV27 to TRBJ2-5, with a tentative D call TRBD1 (5 bases). The CDR3 spans 14 residues. The germline gives CDR1 MNHEY, CDR2 SMNVEV (reference sequence). The V end lost 2 bases, the J end lost 2 bases, and 9 bases lay between the germline ends. CDR3: CASSLNRKQETQYF. The CDR3 DNA follows: TGTGCCAGCAGTTTAAACAGGAAACAAGAGACCCAGTACTTC.

The chain uses TRBV19 and TRBJ1-5; unclear D gene. Trimming removed 3 bases at V and 7 bases at J, with 13 bases between. CDR3 size: 14 residues. In germline, CDR1 is LNHDA, CDR2 SQIVND (reference sequence). The CDR3 nucleotides read TGTGCCAGTAGTATTACCGGTTCCGGACAGCCCCAGCATTTT. Translation gives CASSITGSGQPQHF.

This rearrangement joins TRBV28 to TRBJ1-1; a weak D match, TRBD1 (5 bases). Trimming removed 7 bases at V and 3 bases at J, with 21 bases between. Germline loops: CDR1 MDHEN, CDR2 SYDVKM. This CDR3 is 16 amino acids long. The CDR3 DNA reads TGTGCCAGCATTGGAATGGGGGACGCAAGCTACACTGAAGCTTTCTTT. The encoded protein is CASIGMGDASYTEAFF.

This clonotype has at least ten counts. The V and J genes are TRBV27 and TRBJ1-6, with D perhaps matching TRBD1 (5 bases). The CDR3 consists of 15 residues. From germline, CDR1 is MNHEY and CDR2 SMNVEV (reference sequence). V dropped 6 bases and J dropped 10 bases, with 19 bases sitting between them. CDR3: CASRPAQGSGSPLHF. CDR3 sequence (DNA): TGTGCCAGCAGGCCTGCCCAGGGTTCGGGATCACCCCTCCACTTT.

This clonotype was detected only a few times. The rearrangement uses TRBV27 and TRBJ1-5, with D unresolved. The V end was cut by 0 bases, the J end by 4 bases, with 7 bases between. The CDR3 is made up of 14 amino acids. Germline-derived CDR1 and CDR2 are MNHEY and SMNVEV (reference sequence). CDR3 loop: CASSLSIRNQPQHF. The CDR3 DNA reads TGTGCCAGCAGTTTATCTATTAGAAATCAGCCCCAGCATTTT.

The rearrangement links TRBV28 to TRBJ1-5; maybe TRBD1 (6 bases). The CDR3 has 17 residues. Germline CDR1 reads MDHEN; CDR2 reads SYDVKM. Trimming removed 3 bases at V and 0 bases at J, with 15 bases between. The CDR3: CASSFRGTLYSNQPQHF. CDR3 DNA sequence: TGTGCCAGCAGTTTCAGAGGGACACTGTATAGCAATCAGCCCCAGCATTTT.

This clonotype was seen many times. The chain uses TRBV28 and TRBJ2-5; 13 positions agree with TRBD2. The CDR3 contains 17 residues. Germline V gene lookup returns CDR1 MDHEN and CDR2 SYDVKM. V was pared by 7 bases and J by 1 base, with 9 bases of the junction left unmatched. The CDR3 sequence is CASKPPGLAGTQETQYF. CDR3 bases: TGTGCCAGCAAACCTCCGGGACTAGCGGGGACCCAAGAGACCCAGTACTTC.

The gene calls are TRBV4-3 and TRBJ2-1; D tentatively reads TRBD1 or TRBD2 (7 bases each). The V end lost 3 bases, the J end lost 10 bases, and 28 bases lay between the germline ends. The length of the CDR3 is 18 residues. CDR1 is LGHNA and CDR2 is YSLEER in the germline V gene. The CDR3 bases are TGCGCCAGCAGCCATTCGGCTAGCGGACAAAGGGGGCTCAGGGAGCAGTTCTTC. Translated: CASSHSASGQRGLREQFF.

This clonotype was recorded only once. A much larger clone differs from this one at a single base, so this may be a read error. This chain connects TRBV6-2 or TRBV6-3 to TRBJ1-2, with D possibly being TRBD1 (6 bases). The CDR3 length is 14 residues. Looked up from germline, CDR1 is MNHEY and CDR2 is SVGEGT. The CDR3 loop reads CASSYDRDNYGYIF. CDR3 DNA sequence: TGTGCCAGCAGTTACGACCGGGACAACTATGGCTACATCTTC.

This clonotype came up many times. The chain links TRBV28 to TRBJ2-3; the D gene is possibly TRBD2 (5 bases). There are 16 residues in the CDR3. CDR1 is MDHEN and CDR2 is SYDVKM in the germline V gene. V was trimmed by 7 bases and J by 5 bases, leaving 22 bases between them. The CDR3 nucleotides are TGTGCCAGCACCCTGTACCGGGGAAGTGTGGGAGATACGCAGTATTTT. Its translation: CASTLYRGSVGDTQYF.

This sequence joins TRBV27 and TRBJ2-7, with D hard to call. This CDR3 is built from 14 residues. Trimming cost V 0 bases and J 1 base, with 7 bases left between them. Looked up from germline, CDR1 is MNHEY and CDR2 is SMNVEV (reference sequence). CDR3 DNA sequence: TGTGCCAGCAGTTTATCGACGCCGTCCTACGAGCAGTACTTC. It translates to CASSLSTPSYEQYF.

The table lists this clonotype with many counts. The V and J genes are TRBV5-5 and TRBJ2-1; 7 positions match TRBD2. Germline CDR1 and CDR2: SGHKS and YYEKEE (reference sequence). The CDR3 is 15 amino acids. After removal of 4 bases from V and 2 bases from J, the junction contained 6 bases not matched to a gene. CDR3 DNA: TGTGCCAGCAGCCGCCTAGCGGCAGCCTACAATGAGCAGTTCTTC. It codes for CASSRLAAAYNEQFF.

This clonotype has just a few counts. The chain couples TRBV28 to TRBJ1-4, with D hard to call. This CDR3 is 15 amino acids long. CDR1 MDHEN and CDR2 SYDVKM come from the germline V gene. With 5 bases removed from V and 11 bases from J, the gap between germline ends came to 21 bases. The CDR3 DNA follows: TGTGCCAGCAGTCAATTAGCGGGCCCGAAAGGGAAACTGTTTTTT. Translation gives CASSQLAGPKGKLFF.

In its sample, this clonotype was seen many times. The rearrangement links TRBV27 to TRBJ1-2, with D tentatively TRBD1 (6 bases). Trimming shortened V by 2 bases and J by 2 bases, and 9 bases separated the two germline ends. CDR3 length equals 14 residues. Germline CDR1 MNHEY, CDR2 SMNVEV (reference sequence). The CDR3 reads CASSLTGLNYGYTF. The CDR3 DNA sequence: TGTGCCAGCAGTTTAACAGGGCTCAACTATGGCTACACCTTC.

This clonotype was recorded many times. The genes are TRBV28 and TRBJ2-1; tentatively, D is TRBD1 (6 bases). Trimming pared 5 bases from V and 2 bases from J, leaving 13 bases between. The CDR3 runs to 15 residues. CDR1 and CDR2 (germline): MDHEN, SYDVKM. CDR3 DNA sequence: TGTGCCAGCAGTCCCGCGGACAGAACCTACAATGAGCAGTTCTTC. It specifies CASSPADRTYNEQFF.

The chain couples TRBV10-3 to TRBJ2-1; possible D gene TRBD1, 6 bases. Between the trimmed V and J ends, which lost 0 bases and 5 bases, there was a span of 8 bases. The CDR3 has 14 amino acids. CDR1 is ENHRY and CDR2 is SYGVKD in the germline V gene. CDR3 protein: CAISESNRDNEQFF. The CDR3 DNA reads as TGTGCCATCAGTGAGTCAAACAGGGACAATGAGCAGTTCTTC.